This T cell receptor (beta chain) appears in the sequencing data of a study of blood T cell repertoires in COVID-19. About the study: The origin of the acute and convalescent COVID-19 samples was the United States, Italy and Spain. The cDNA or gDNA used as material had been derived from T cells, B-cell-depleted T cells, or PBMCs.

V lost 4 bases to trimming and J lost 1 base, with 11 bases between them. CDR1 is SGHKS, CDR2 YYEKEE, per germline (reference sequence). The CDR3 contains 14 residues. This clone occurred a few times. Original processing notes: Reference gene primer amplification gave nucleated cell count estimates. TCRdb keeps only in-frame clones here, not all; method: immunoSEQ multiplex PCR. V and J calls and clone size are those listed in that table; D and trimming were worked out from the DNA. The sample holds about 53,000 clones, 70% to 90% seen once. The rearrangement uses TRBV5-5 and TRBJ1-1; no definite D call. The sequenced material came from peripheral blood. The source is an elderly man with acute or convalescent COVID-19. CDR3 residues: CASSIQTGNTEAFF. The CDR3 DNA reads TGTGCCAGCAGCATCCAAACGGGGAACACTGAAGCTTTCTTT.